This T cell receptor beta chain was documented in a study of cytomegalovirus exposure and HLA in healthy donors. Worth noting for this clone: Its antigen is unknown.

Clones were read by immunoSEQ multiplex PCR, and TCRdb kept only the in-frame ones, dropping some. The profile shows around 300,000 clones, 87% of them singletons. Study-level findings and limits: Reported performance of the classifier showed diagnosis of cytomegalovirus status with high specificity and sensitivity. Most TCRs appeared rarely, but some public TCRs recurred in many donors.

This receptor was identified in a young woman in good health and CMV-seropositive. Sequencing was carried out using PBMCs.

The CDR3 loop is CASSLGSGNLETQYF. In DNA, the CDR3 is TGTGCCAGCAGTTTAGGTTCAGGGAATTTGGAGACCCAGTACTTC. The rearrangement uses TRBV27 and TRBJ2-5; D is perhaps TRBD1 (5 bases). The CDR3 sequence is 15 residues long. Germline V lookup: CDR1 MNHEY, CDR2 SMNVEV (reference sequence). With 2 bases removed from V and 5 bases from J, the gap between germline ends came to 15 bases.